This T cell receptor (beta chain) was recovered during a study of shared clonotypes between healthy human individuals. Study observations and caveats: Depth of sequencing was expected to influence donor clonotype sharing. Blood was the sole source, and tissue repertoires probably differ.

The CDR3 runs to 15 residues. CDR1 and CDR2 (germline): MGHRA, YSYEKL. The germline V and J ends were trimmed by 1 base and 4 bases, with 11 bases remaining between them. The naive CD8 fraction comprised CD45RO-negative cells positively selected for CCR7 and excluded terminally differentiated effector memory CD45RA+ cells. A note on this clone: Its antigen is still unknown.

Measured with immunoSEQ multiplex PCR; TCRdb has only the in-frame clones, and not every one. This sample has about 2,200,000 clones, with approximately 94% found just once. The sample was naive CD8+ T cells from PBMCs. V usage is TRBV4-1 and J usage is TRBJ1-5; D unclear. The sequence derives from a man between 18 and 29 years old in good health. Some clones in this sample may be carry-over from other donors' samples. The DNA of the CDR3 is TGCGCCAGCAGCCAAGGGTCCAGGCCGAATCAGCCCCAGCATTTT. Amino acids: CASSQGSRPNQPQHF.